The rows below give T cell receptor beta chains drawn from one sample of a study of graft-versus-host responses after intestinal transplantation. The antigens these receptors bind are not known. Data came from immunoSEQ multiplex PCR; TCRdb stores just in-frame clones and leaves some out. The sample gives about 90,000 clones, roughly 91% of which show up once; under 0.55% is in the top ten. Sequencing was performed on unstimulated CD8+ T cells sorted from spleen or lymph node cells, taken before intestinal transplant. These receptors were taken from a human donor who received an intestinal transplant. Both conserved end residues are part of each CDR3. D genes are given only for firm matches. Rows give clone size only sometimes, using once, few, many, or a class for an expanded clone.

j_gene: TRBJ1-4; d_gene: -; abundance: once; v_gene: TRBV6-1; CDR3nt: TGTGCCAGCAGAGCCTTTAATGAAAAACTGTTTTTT; CDR3aa: CASRAFNEKLFF
j_gene: TRBJ2-3; d_gene: TRBD1; abundance: -; v_gene: TRBV4-1; CDR3nt: TGCGCCAGCAGTCGACGCGGGACAGGGGCAGATACGCAGTATTTT; CDR3aa: CASSRRGTGADTQYF
j_gene: TRBJ1-2; d_gene: TRBD1; abundance: -; v_gene: TRBV5-1; CDR3nt: TGCGCCAGCAGCCCATGGACAGGAACGGGGGAGGGCTACACCTTC; CDR3aa: CASSPWTGTGEGYTF
j_gene: TRBJ2-6; d_gene: -; abundance: once; v_gene: TRBV19; CDR3nt: TGTGCCAGTAGTATTATAGGGGGGGCGACTGGGGCCAACGTCCTGACTTTC; CDR3aa: CASSIIGGATGANVLTF
j_gene: TRBJ2-7; d_gene: -; abundance: -; v_gene: TRBV11-1; CDR3nt: TGTGCCAGCAGCTTTGGGTGGGGCGAGCAGTACTTC; CDR3aa: CASSFGWGEQYF
j_gene: TRBJ2-7; d_gene: TRBD2; abundance: -; v_gene: TRBV7-9; CDR3nt: TGTGCCAGCAGCTTAGCCGGGACTAGCGCTCCCTACGAGCAGTACTTC; CDR3aa: CASSLAGTSAPYEQYF
j_gene: TRBJ2-7; d_gene: -; abundance: -; v_gene: TRBV19; CDR3nt: TGTGCCAGTAGTGGGGACTGGCCCTACGAGCAGTACTTC; CDR3aa: CASSGDWPYEQYF
j_gene: TRBJ2-1; d_gene: TRBD1; abundance: -; v_gene: TRBV7-3; CDR3nt: TGTGCCAGCAGCTCAGAGGGGGACAGGGATCCATTCTCCTACAATGAGCAGTTCTTC; CDR3aa: CASSSEGDRDPFSYNEQFF
j_gene: TRBJ2-5; d_gene: -; abundance: -; v_gene: TRBV5-6; CDR3nt: TGTGCCAGCAGCTTGGGGAGGGGGCCGAAATCCCAGTACTTC; CDR3aa: CASSLGRGPKSQYF
j_gene: TRBJ1-3; d_gene: TRBD1; abundance: -; v_gene: TRBV15; CDR3nt: TGTGCCACCAGCAGATCGCCCCAGGACAGGGGGCCTGGAAACACCATATATTTT; CDR3aa: CATSRSPQDRGPGNTIYF
j_gene: TRBJ1-3; d_gene: TRBD1; abundance: -; v_gene: TRBV5-4; CDR3nt: TGTGCCAGCAGCACAGGGGGGTACAACTCTGGAAACACCATATATTTT; CDR3aa: CASSTGGYNSGNTIYF
j_gene: TRBJ2-7; d_gene: -; abundance: -; v_gene: TRBV7-2; CDR3nt: TGTGCCAGCAGCTGGGGCCCTGTCTACGAGCAGTACTTC; CDR3aa: CASSWGPVYEQYF
j_gene: TRBJ1-2; d_gene: TRBD1; abundance: once; v_gene: TRBV6-6; CDR3nt: TGTGCCAGCAGCTTACCGCCGGGACAGGGATACTATGGCTACACCTTC; CDR3aa: CASSLPPGQGYYGYTF
j_gene: TRBJ1-2; d_gene: -; abundance: -; v_gene: TRBV4-1; CDR3nt: TGCGCCAGCAGCCAAGTGGGGCAGAACTATGGCTACACCTTC; CDR3aa: CASSQVGQNYGYTF
j_gene: TRBJ2-1; d_gene: -; abundance: -; v_gene: TRBV5-1; CDR3nt: TGCGCCAGCAGACCCCCAGGGGACCGATACAATGAGCAGTTCTTC; CDR3aa: CASRPPGDRYNEQFF
j_gene: TRBJ2-2; d_gene: TRBD2; abundance: -; v_gene: TRBV6-4; CDR3nt: TGTGCCAGCGTTTCGATATCTAGCGGGAGGGCCGAGACCGGGGAGCTGTTTTTT; CDR3aa: CASVSISSGRAETGELFF
j_gene: TRBJ2-5; d_gene: -; abundance: -; v_gene: TRBV15; CDR3nt: TGTGCCACCAGCAGACTACAGGGAATCGGTGAGACCCAGTACTTC; CDR3aa: CATSRLQGIGETQYF
j_gene: TRBJ2-3; d_gene: TRBD2; abundance: -; v_gene: TRBV18; CDR3nt: TGTGCCAGCTCACCTCGGAGGAGCGGGGGACCTGAAGGGGCGGGCACGCAGTATTTT; CDR3aa: CASSPRRSGGPEGAGTQYF
j_gene: TRBJ1-2; d_gene: TRBD1; abundance: -; v_gene: TRBV5-6; CDR3nt: TGTGCCAGCAGGGACAGGGCTGGCTACACCTTC; CDR3aa: CASRDRAGYTF
j_gene: TRBJ2-3; d_gene: TRBD2; abundance: once; v_gene: TRBV29-1; CDR3nt: TGCAGCGTTGATGTGGAGGGTTGGGCTAGCGGACGCACAGATACGCAGTATTTT; CDR3aa: CSVDVEGWASGRTDTQYF
j_gene: TRBJ1-2; d_gene: TRBD1; abundance: -; v_gene: TRBV4-1; CDR3nt: TGCGCCAGCAGCCAAAGGGGGACAGGAGTTAACTATGGCTACACCTTC; CDR3aa: CASSQRGTGVNYGYTF
j_gene: TRBJ1-1; d_gene: TRBD1; abundance: -; v_gene: TRBV4-1; CDR3nt: TGCGCCAGCAGCCAAAAATCGGGACAGCCTAACACTGAAGCTTTCTTT; CDR3aa: CASSQKSGQPNTEAFF
j_gene: TRBJ2-7; d_gene: -; abundance: -; v_gene: TRBV7-2; CDR3nt: TGTGCCAGCAGCTTAGTACAGGCCTCCTACGAGCAGTACTTC; CDR3aa: CASSLVQASYEQYF
j_gene: TRBJ1-2; d_gene: TRBD1; abundance: -; v_gene: TRBV30; CDR3nt: TGTGCCTGGCGGCCACTACTAGGGACAGGGAGATTCGGAGGCTATGGCTACACCTTC; CDR3aa: CAWRPLLGTGRFGGYGYTF
j_gene: TRBJ2-1; d_gene: TRBD2; abundance: -; v_gene: TRBV19; CDR3nt: TGTGCCAGTAGTATCTCTGGGACTACAGATTACTCCTACAATGAGCAGTTCTTC; CDR3aa: CASSISGTTDYSYNEQFF
j_gene: TRBJ2-7; d_gene: -; abundance: -; v_gene: TRBV4-1; CDR3nt: TGCGCCAGCAGCCCCGCACGGGGTGGCTACGAGCAGTACTTC; CDR3aa: CASSPARGGYEQYF
j_gene: TRBJ2-7; d_gene: TRBD2; abundance: few; v_gene: TRBV5-5; CDR3nt: TGTGCCAGCAGCTTTACAAGCGGGAGCTACGAGCAGTACTTC; CDR3aa: CASSFTSGSYEQYF
j_gene: TRBJ2-6; d_gene: TRBD1; abundance: -; v_gene: TRBV11-2; CDR3nt: TGTGCCAGCAGCGTAGGGACAGGGTCTGGGGCCAACGTCCTGACTTTC; CDR3aa: CASSVGTGSGANVLTF
j_gene: TRBJ1-1; d_gene: -; abundance: -; v_gene: TRBV29-1; CDR3nt: TGCAGCGTTGAAGGGACACTCACTGAAGCTTTCTTT; CDR3aa: CSVEGTLTEAFF
j_gene: TRBJ1-1; d_gene: TRBD1; abundance: -; v_gene: TRBV9; CDR3nt: TGTGCCAGCAGCACCCCTCGAGGGAAGGGGGCAAACACTGAAGCTTTCTTT; CDR3aa: CASSTPRGKGANTEAFF
j_gene: TRBJ1-1; d_gene: -; abundance: once; v_gene: TRBV19; CDR3nt: TGTGCCAGTAGTATGGTAGGGGGGAACACTGAAGCTTTCTTT; CDR3aa: CASSMVGGNTEAFF
j_gene: TRBJ2-2; d_gene: TRBD2; abundance: -; v_gene: TRBV19; CDR3nt: TGTGCCAGTAGTATAACGCCTAGCGGGAGCCGGGAGCTGTTTTTT; CDR3aa: CASSITPSGSRELFF
j_gene: TRBJ1-1; d_gene: TRBD1; abundance: -; v_gene: TRBV7-8; CDR3nt: TGTGCCAGCAGCGTGTCGACAGGGGCTATTGAAGCTTTCTTT; CDR3aa: CASSVSTGAIEAFF
j_gene: TRBJ1-3; d_gene: -; abundance: -; v_gene: TRBV5-1; CDR3nt: TGCGCCAGCAGCCTTAGAGACTCTGGAAACACCATATATTTT; CDR3aa: CASSLRDSGNTIYF
j_gene: TRBJ2-7; d_gene: TRBD2; abundance: -; v_gene: TRBV28; CDR3nt: TGTGCCAGCAGTTTATTGGCGGGAGACAACTCCTACGAGCAGTACTTC; CDR3aa: CASSLLAGDNSYEQYF
j_gene: TRBJ2-5; d_gene: TRBD2; abundance: -; v_gene: TRBV11-2; CDR3nt: TGTGCCAGCAGCTCCATAGCGGGGGGGCAAGGAGAGACCCAGTACTTC; CDR3aa: CASSSIAGGQGETQYF
j_gene: TRBJ2-1; d_gene: -; abundance: -; v_gene: TRBV19; CDR3nt: TGTGCCAGCACACTAGTCCTAAGTTTCGGTGGGCAGTTCTTC; CDR3aa: CASTLVLSFGGQFF
j_gene: TRBJ1-5; d_gene: -; abundance: -; v_gene: TRBV19; CDR3nt: TGTGCCAGTAGTATAGTTGCGGTTAGCAATCAGCCCCAGCATTTT; CDR3aa: CASSIVAVSNQPQHF
j_gene: TRBJ1-1; d_gene: -; abundance: -; v_gene: TRBV5-5; CDR3nt: TGTGCCAGCAGCTTGTTCATCGGCGGAAGAGGCGCTGAAGCTTTCTTT; CDR3aa: CASSLFIGGRGAEAFF
j_gene: TRBJ2-1; d_gene: TRBD2; abundance: -; v_gene: TRBV7-3; CDR3nt: TGTGCCAGCAGCTCCGGACTAGCGGCATACAATGAGCAGTTCTTC; CDR3aa: CASSSGLAAYNEQFF
j_gene: TRBJ2-7; d_gene: -; abundance: -; v_gene: TRBV27; CDR3nt: TGTGCCAGCAGTATATACAGGGACTCCTACGAGCAGTACTTC; CDR3aa: CASSIYRDSYEQYF
j_gene: TRBJ1-2; d_gene: -; abundance: -; v_gene: TRBV19; CDR3nt: TGTGCCAGTAGTATAGGGCAGGGTCCATATGGCTACACCTTC; CDR3aa: CASSIGQGPYGYTF
j_gene: TRBJ1-1; d_gene: -; abundance: -; v_gene: TRBV19; CDR3nt: TGTGCCAGTAGTATCTTCACTGAAGCTTTCTTT; CDR3aa: CASSIFTEAFF
j_gene: TRBJ1-2; d_gene: TRBD1; abundance: -; v_gene: TRBV29-1; CDR3nt: TGCAGCGTTGAAGATAGACAGGGTGAGATGTATGGCTATGGCTACACCTTC; CDR3aa: CSVEDRQGEMYGYGYTF
j_gene: TRBJ2-7; d_gene: TRBD1; abundance: -; v_gene: TRBV5-1; CDR3nt: TGCGCCAGCAGCTTGTATCCCGGGACAGTTGACGAGCAGTACTTC; CDR3aa: CASSLYPGTVDEQYF